One and the same sample provided the 23 T cell receptor beta chains below, sequenced in a study of beta chain features in type 1 diabetes. General study points: A moderate, significant TCRB CDR3 shortening appeared in type 1 diabetes across four CD4+ subsets.

The sequenced template was cDNA made from the entire isolated RNA. Measured with immunoSEQ multiplex PCR; TCRdb has only the in-frame clones, and not every one. Seen here are under 850,000 clones, around an eighth observed once, and the top ten hold approximately 0.022%. For these TCRs, the target antigens are not known. The sequencing sample was made of naive CD4+ T cells from blood. The receptors come from a man aged 18 to 30 with type 1 diabetes.

The DNA of the CDR3 is TGTGCCAGCAGCGTAGCTAGCGGGGGGCACAATGAGCAGTTCTTC. This codes for CASSVASGGHNEQFF. The rearrangement links TRBV9 to TRBJ2-1; 11 positions match TRBD2. After removal of 0 bases from V and 5 bases from J, the junction contained 1 base not matched to a gene. Germline V gene sequence: CDR1 SGDLS, CDR2 YYNGEE. The CDR3 spans 15 residues.

Only a few counts were recorded for this clone. The chain has TRBV10-3 and TRBJ2-5; D is possibly TRBD1 (5 bases). Germline V lookup: CDR1 ENHRY, CDR2 SYGVKD. Trimming cost V 9 bases and J 0 bases, with 11 bases left between them. The length of the CDR3 is 13 residues. Here the CDR3 reads CAIRGRDQETQYF. Written as DNA, the CDR3 is TGTGCCATTAGGGGAAGGGACCAAGAGACCCAGTACTTC.

A few counts support this clone. V usage is TRBV7-6 and J usage is TRBJ2-5, with D uncertain. This CDR3 is built from 14 residues. Germline CDR1 and CDR2: SGHVS and FNYEAQ. Trimming removed 5 bases from V and 4 bases from J, with 14 bases in between. The CDR3 DNA reads TGTGCCAGCAGCACCGCGACTGTAGGAGAGACCCAGTACTTC. This translates into CASSTATVGETQYF.

This clone was detected only a few times. The chain recombines TRBV2 with TRBJ2-5, with D unresolved. The V end lost 0 bases, the J end lost 2 bases, and 1 base lay between the germline ends. CDR3 length: 12 residues. CDR1 and CDR2 (germline): SNHLY, FYNNEI. Written as DNA, the CDR3 is TGTGCCAGCAGTGAAGCGCAAGAGACCCAGTACTTC. Translating gives CASSEAQETQYF.

This chain uses TRBV28 with TRBJ2-1, with TRBD1 matching over 11 bases. CDR3 length: 17 amino acids. The V and J ends lost 2 bases and 7 bases, in that order; junction bases with no gene match: 10. Germline values: CDR1 MDHEN, CDR2 SYDVKM. The CDR3 DNA sequence: TGTGCCAGCAGTTTAAATGCCGGGACAGGGGGTTTGAATGAGCAGTTCTTC. Translation: CASSLNAGTGGLNEQFF.

The V and J genes are TRBV10-3 and TRBJ1-2; 7 bases are a match to TRBD1. V shed 2 bases and J 7 bases; nucleotides not matched to a gene: 7. This CDR3 is built from 14 residues. Germline values: CDR1 ENHRY, CDR2 SYGVKD. CDR3 bases: TGTGCCATCAGTGAGCCGGACAGGCCCCTTGGCTACACCTTC. Residues: CAISEPDRPLGYTF.

This clone was detected only a few times. The J gene is TRBJ2-1, the V gene TRBV29-1; 12 bases fit TRBD2. CDR1 and CDR2 (germline): SQVTM, ANQGSEA. The CDR3 has 14 amino acids. V lost 4 bases to trimming and J lost 3 bases; unmatched junction nucleotides: 1. This CDR3 is CSVGTSGNYNEQFF. CDR3 sequence (DNA): TGCAGCGTTGGGACTAGCGGGAACTACAATGAGCAGTTCTTC.

There are a few counts of this clone. This rearrangement joins TRBV9 to TRBJ2-7; TRBD1 or TRBD2 may be the D gene (5 bases each). V dropped 3 bases and J dropped 3 bases, with 10 bases sitting between them. The CDR3 consists of 13 residues. Per germline, CDR1 SGDLS and CDR2 YYNGEE. The CDR3 sequence is CASSDGGNYEQYF. The CDR3 nucleotides are TGTGCCAGCAGCGATGGGGGAAACTACGAGCAGTACTTC.

The chain carries TRBV28 and TRBJ2-7; tentatively, D is TRBD1 (5 bases). V lost 10 bases to trimming and J lost 2 bases, with 18 bases between them. Germline V gives CDR1 MDHEN, CDR2 SYDVKM. The CDR3 has 14 residues. The CDR3 loop is CATFPVGPTYEQYF. Written as DNA, the CDR3 is TGTGCCACCTTCCCTGTGGGGCCCACCTACGAGCAGTACTTC.

This clone was recorded a few times. The chain uses TRBV27 and TRBJ2-5; 7 bases are a match to TRBD1. CDR3 length equals 16 residues. Trimming cost V 9 bases and J 4 bases; bases outside gene matches: 17. The germline gives CDR1 MNHEY, CDR2 SMNVEV (reference sequence). The DNA for the CDR3 is TGTGCCAGTTCCCCGACAGGGACCTACTCAGGAGAGACCCAGTACTTC. Amino acids: CASSPTGTYSGETQYF.

The chain uses TRBV6-6 and TRBJ1-4; D remains unclear. The CDR3 is 13 residues long. Per germline, CDR1 MNHNY and CDR2 SVGAGI (reference sequence). Between the trimmed V and J ends, which lost 11 bases and 1 base, there was a span of 11 bases. DNA for the CDR3: TGTGCCGTACGCGCTCGAACTAATGAAAAACTGTTTTTT. Protein: CAVRARTNEKLFF.

This clone has a handful of counts. This chain's CDR3 is CASNPTGVYGYTF. Here the CDR3 DNA reads TGTGCCAGTAACCCCACAGGGGTCTATGGCTACACCTTC. The chain uses TRBV19 and TRBJ1-2, with 7 nucleotides matching TRBD1. V was pared by 7 bases and J by 4 bases, with 6 bases of the junction left unmatched. In germline, CDR1 is LNHDA, CDR2 SQIVND (reference sequence). The CDR3 runs 13 residues.

The V gene is TRBV5-1, the J gene TRBJ2-3, with D unclear. CDR3 length equals 12 residues. Germline V gene data show CDR1 as SGHRS and CDR2 as YFSETQ. V was trimmed by 2 bases and J by 5 bases, leaving 6 bases between them. CDR3 DNA sequence: TGCGCCAGCAGCTTTGGAATAGATACGCAGTATTTT. Protein: CASSFGIDTQYF.

The V gene is TRBV6-5, the J gene TRBJ2-5, with D possibly being TRBD1 (7 bases). CDR1 is MNHEY, CDR2 SVGAGI, per germline. The V end lost 4 bases, the J end lost 2 bases, and 14 bases lay between the germline ends. CDR3 length: 15 residues. CDR3 sequence (DNA): TGTGCCAGCAGTTCCCTCCAGGGGGGTCAAGAGACCCAGTACTTC. This translates into CASSSLQGGQETQYF.

About this clone itself: At one end, the junction sequence differs from germline, possibly due to a read error. The CDR3 coding sequence is TGTGCTAGCAGCTTAGAAGAGCCCTTCTCTGGAAACACCATATATTTT. This sequence encodes CASSLEEPFSGNTIYF. The chain recombines TRBV7-7 with TRBJ1-3; unclear D gene. The CDR3 runs 16 residues. The germline gives CDR1 SSHAT, CDR2 FNYEAQ (reference sequence). The variable domain in full, with the rest retrieved from reference TRBV7-7 and TRBJ1-3, is GAGVSQSPRYKVTKRGQDVTLRCDPISSHATLYWYQQALGQGPEFLTYFNYEAQPDKSGLPSDRFSAERPEGSISTLTIQRTEQRDSAMYRCASSLEEPFSGNTIYFGEGSWLTVV.

This chain uses TRBV10-3 with TRBJ1-2; maybe TRBD1 (6 bases). V dropped 6 bases and J dropped 6 bases, with 17 bases sitting between them. Germline CDR1 reads ENHRY; CDR2 reads SYGVKD. This CDR3 region has 14 residues. CDR3 nucleotides: TGTGCCATCAGCTTGACGGGGGCTTCGGATGGCTACACCTTC. Translating gives CAISLTGASDGYTF.

This clone turned up a few times. The V call is TRBV30, the J call TRBJ2-3; D remains unclear. CDR1 is GTSNPN, CDR2 SVGIG, per germline (reference sequence). V gave up 0 bases and J gave up 2 bases, with 12 bases separating them. CDR3 length equals 15 residues. Written as DNA, the CDR3 is TGTGCCTGGAGTGTCCCACCAGATAACACAGATACGCAGTATTTT. Translated: CAWSVPPDNTDTQYF. Looking up the rest from reference TRBV30 and TRBJ2-3 gives the full variable domain: SQTIHQWPATLVQPVGSPLSLECTVEGTSNPNLYWYRQAAGRGLQLLFYSVGIGQISSEVPQNLSASRPQDRQFILSSKKLLLSDSGFYLCAWSVPPDNTDTQYFGPGTRLTVL.

The chain links TRBV18 to TRBJ2-7, with a tentative D call TRBD1 (6 bases). The CDR3 runs to 15 residues. Trimming took off 4 bases at V and 2 bases at J, with 15 bases between the two ends. The germline gives CDR1 KGHSH, CDR2 LQKENI. CDR3 DNA: TGTGCCAGCTCACTGGGCCAGGGGTCCCCCTACGAGCAGTACTTC. This translates into CASSLGQGSPYEQYF.

This chain links TRBV10-3 with TRBJ2-7; perhaps TRBD2 as D (6 bases). Trimming stripped 0 bases from V and 1 base from J, with 13 bases between. Germline loops: CDR1 ENHRY, CDR2 SYGVKD. CDR3 length equals 16 residues. CDR3 bases: TGTGCCATCAGTGAGTCCGGTCGGGGGACGTCCTACGAGCAGTACTTC. Residues: CAISESGRGTSYEQYF.

This clone was seen only a few times. The chain uses TRBV6-6 and TRBJ2-6; 7 nucleotides match TRBD2. The J segment lost 2 bases and the V segment lost 11 bases, leaving 0 bases of the junction unmatched. Germline assignment: CDR1 MNHNY and CDR2 SVGAGI (reference sequence). The CDR3 consists of 12 residues. CDR3 region: CAGGAGANVLTF. The CDR3 nucleotides are TGTGCCGGGGGGGCTGGGGCCAACGTCCTGACTTTC.

The V call is TRBV27, the J call TRBJ1-2; D call uncertain. Germline V gene data show CDR1 as MNHEY and CDR2 as SMNVEV (reference sequence). This CDR3 is 13 amino acids long. Trimming shortened V by 2 bases and J by 3 bases, and 7 bases separated the two germline ends. As DNA, the CDR3 is TGTGCCAGCAGTTTAAGTAGCCACTATGGCTACACCTTC. Protein: CASSLSSHYGYTF.

This clone turned up a few times. The chain uses TRBV6-5 and TRBJ2-7, with no clear D. CDR3 length: 13 amino acids. The germline gives CDR1 MNHEY, CDR2 SVGAGI. Trimming pared 6 bases from V and 13 bases from J, leaving 22 bases between. The CDR3 here is CASSPRWQDRSYF. DNA for the CDR3: TGTGCCAGCAGCCCCAGGTGGCAGGATCGGTCTTACTTC.

This clone appeared a few times. V gene TRBV30 combines with J gene TRBJ1-1, with TRBD1 matching over 7 bases. This CDR3 is built from 11 residues. Germline V CDR1 and CDR2: GTSNPN, SVGIG (reference sequence). Trimming at V came to 7 bases and at J to 8 bases, leaving 7 bases not matched to a gene. This chain's CDR3 is CAYDREGEAFF. DNA of the CDR3: TGTGCCTACGACAGGGAGGGGGAAGCTTTCTTT.